One and the same sample provided the 9 T cell receptor beta chains below, sequenced in a study of T cells after yellow fever vaccination. MiXCR, applied by TCRdb to the 5' RACE reads, yields one record per CDR3 protein. Here the sample spans about 320,000 distinct CDR3 sequences, around 11% being singletons. This material consisted of CD4+ T cells sorted from PBMCs, taken 45 days after the yellow fever booster vaccination. These receptors all stem from a man younger than 35 who received the YFV17D yellow fever vaccine.

This sequence joins TRBV11-2 and TRBJ2-2, with D perhaps matching TRBD2 (5 bases). The CDR3 covers 11 residues. Trimming stripped 2 bases from V and 10 bases from J, with 5 bases between. The germline CDR1 and CDR2 sequences are SGHAT and FQNNGV. CDR3 sequence reads: CASSLREELFF. The CDR3 nucleotides read TGTGCCAGCAGCTTACGGGAGGAGCTGTTTTTT.

This clonotype was seen many times. The rearrangement links TRBV19 to TRBJ1-2; the D is unclear. The ends were cut back, 7 bases at V and 0 bases at J, with 15 bases in the middle. The CDR3 contains 15 residues. Germline lookup yields CDR1 LNHDA and CDR2 SQIVND (reference sequence). CDR3 residues: CASTGRQDTNYGYTF. For the CDR3, the DNA is TGTGCCAGTACCGGGCGACAAGACACTAACTATGGCTACACCTTC.

The chain recombines TRBV6-5 with TRBJ2-7; D possibly corresponds to TRBD1 (5 bases). Germline V gene lookup returns CDR1 MNHEY and CDR2 SVGAGI. V lost 5 bases and J 6 bases, leaving 17 bases between the germline ends. The CDR3 spans 14 residues. Here the CDR3 DNA reads TGTGCCAGCAGTCCAGGGCCAATCGGGTCCGAGCAGTACGTC. It specifies CASSPGPIGSEQYV.

In this sample, this clonotype turned up many times. This rearrangement joins TRBV4-2 to TRBJ2-7; 9 bases match TRBD1. The CDR3 length is 14 residues. CDR1 and CDR2 (germline): LGHNA, YNFKEQ. Trimming cost V 3 bases and J 5 bases; bases outside gene matches: 5. The CDR3 reads CASSQGTGTDEQYF. The CDR3 nucleotides are TGTGCCAGCAGCCAGGGGACAGGGACGGACGAGCAGTACTTC.

The rearrangement links TRBV13 to TRBJ2-1, with D unclear. Trimming removed 1 base from V and 12 bases from J, with 10 bases in between. Looked up from germline, CDR1 is PRHDT and CDR2 is FYEKMQ (reference sequence). The CDR3 totals 12 residues. Here the CDR3 DNA reads TGTGCCAGCAGCTTAGCCCCCAGTGGGCAGTTCTTC. Its protein product is CASSLAPSGQFF.

The rearrangement uses TRBV5-4 and TRBJ2-1; possibly TRBD2 for D (6 bases). Germline CDR1 is SGHNT and CDR2 is YYREEE (reference sequence). Deletions cut 2 bases from V and 3 bases from J, with 12 bases between. This CDR3 comprises 15 residues. CDR3 nucleotide sequence: TGTGCCAGCAGCTTACCGCGGGGATACTACAATGAGCAGTTCTTC. Its translation is CASSLPRGYYNEQFF.

This clonotype was observed at least ten times. V is TRBV4-2 and J is TRBJ2-5; D is ambiguous. Germline CDR1 reads LGHNA; CDR2 reads YNFKEQ. V was pared by 0 bases and J by 5 bases, with 10 bases between. The CDR3 spans 14 residues. The DNA for the CDR3 is TGTGCCAGCAGCCAAGATCCCGAGCACGAGACCCAGTACTTC. Protein product: CASSQDPEHETQYF.

The V call is TRBV6-5, the J call TRBJ2-2; possible D gene TRBD1, 6 bases. This CDR3 is 16 amino acids long. The germline CDR1 and CDR2 sequences are MNHEY and SVGAGI. V lost 6 bases and J lost 0, with 14 bases in between. CDR3 sequence (DNA): TGTGCCAGCAGACAAACAGGGAGCTCGAACACCGGGGAGCTGTTTTTT. Its translation: CASRQTGSSNTGELFF.

The chain is built from TRBV7-3 and TRBJ1-1; D gene uncertain. V was pared by 3 bases and J by 0 bases, with 8 bases between. This CDR3 contains 14 residues. Germline values: CDR1 SGHTA, CDR2 FQGTGA. The chain's CDR3 is CASSFDGMNTEAFF. The CDR3 DNA reads as TGTGCCAGCAGCTTCGACGGAATGAACACTGAAGCTTTCTTT.